A selection of T cell receptor beta chains follows, all from one sample in a study of lymphopenia after photon versus proton radiotherapy. Using immunoSEQ multiplex PCR, the repertoire was profiled, and TCRdb retains in-frame clones only, with some absent. The table includes fewer than 50,000 clones, approximately 83% detected once. The sample was peripheral blood, taken from a patient treated with photon-based radiotherapy. The receptors were gathered from a man aged 40-50 years with gastric cancer. CDR3s include the opening cysteine and the closing phenylalanine or tryptophan. D genes are given only for firm matches. Clone size is stated in some rows and not others, as once, few, many or a class when expanded.

v_gene	abundance	j_gene	d_gene	CDR3nt	CDR3aa
TRBV5-8	NA	TRBJ1-4	NA	TGTGCCAGCAGCCCGCCCATTACAGGGTCCCGTCTGTTTTTT	CASSPPITGSRLFF
TRBV5-1	NA	TRBJ2-7	NA	TGCGCCAGCAGTTTGGGGGGTTCGGCCTACGAGCAGTACTTC	CASSLGGSAYEQYF
TRBV9	NA	TRBJ1-2	TRBD1	TGTGCCAGCAGCTACTTCGACAGGGGTGATGGCTACACCTTC	CASSYFDRGDGYTF
TRBV6-4	NA	TRBJ1-3	NA	TGTGCCACCGCCGGCACCGGGGGCTCTGGAAACACCATATATTTT	CATAGTGGSGNTIYF
TRBV7-2	NA	TRBJ1-3	TRBD1	TGTGCCGGCAGCATCCAGGGGGCTGGAAACACCATATATTTT	CAGSIQGAGNTIYF
TRBV5-6	NA	TRBJ1-1	NA	TGTGCCAGCAGCGTTCAGGGAGGGGGTCTGAGGGCTTTCTTT	CASSVQGGGLRAFF
TRBV6-1	NA	TRBJ2-1	NA	TGTGCCAGCAGTGAAGGGACGGGGATAAATGAGCAGTTCTTC	CASSEGTGINEQFF
TRBV7-6	NA	TRBJ2-1	NA	TGTGCCAGCAGCTTTACAGGGTCCTACAATGAGCAGTTCTTC	CASSFTGSYNEQFF
TRBV10-3	NA	TRBJ2-5	TRBD2	TGTGCCATCACGGAGCGGGGGGACCAAGAGACCCAGTACTTC	CAITERGDQETQYF
TRBV5-4	NA	TRBJ2-5	TRBD2	TGTGCCAGCAGTTCGGGACTAGCGGGGCAAGAGACCCAGTACTTC	CASSSGLAGQETQYF
TRBV29-1	once	TRBJ2-3	NA	TGCAGCGTTGAAGGGGGGACAGATACGCAGTATTTT	CSVEGGTDTQYF
TRBV5-4	once	TRBJ2-1	TRBD2	TGTGCCAGCAGCGCTTCAGCGGGGGGGGCCTACAATGAGCAGTTCTTC	CASSASAGGAYNEQFF
TRBV6-1	NA	TRBJ2-2	NA	TGTGCCAGCAGTGAAGGGGGTGACGGGGAGCTGTTTTTT	CASSEGGDGELFF
TRBV7-3	NA	TRBJ2-1	NA	TGTGCCAGCAGCTTAACGGCGCAGTTAAATGAGCAGTTCTTC	CASSLTAQLNEQFF
TRBV9	NA	TRBJ1-2	NA	TGTGCCAGCAGCGTAGGGGTGGGGTCCAATGGCTACACCTTC	CASSVGVGSNGYTF
TRBV4-2	NA	TRBJ2-6	NA	TGTGCCAGCAGCCAAGTAACGGGGGCTGGGGCCAACGTCCTGACTTTC	CASSQVTGAGANVLTF
TRBV7-3	few	TRBJ1-2	TRBD1	TGTGCCAGCAGCTTAAACCCCTCTGACAGGGAAAAAACCTTC	CASSLNPSDREKTF
TRBV28	NA	TRBJ2-7	NA	TGTGCCAGCAGTTTAGCAACAGGGTCCTACGAGCAGTACTTC	CASSLATGSYEQYF
TRBV28	NA	TRBJ1-3	NA	TGTGCCAGCAGTGGCGGTGGGGGGTGGAGTGGAAACACCATATATTTT	CASSGGGGWSGNTIYF
TRBV7-6	NA	TRBJ2-7	TRBD1	TGTGCCAGCAGCTTAACGGAGGGGACAGGGGTCTACGAGCAGTACTTC	CASSLTEGTGVYEQYF
TRBV10-2	NA	TRBJ1-5	TRBD1	TGCGCCAGCACCCAAGGACAGGGGGCTATTAGCAATCAGCCCCAGCATTTT	CASTQGQGAISNQPQHF
TRBV7-8	few	TRBJ1-4	NA	TGTGCCAGCAGCTTTGAGGGGCGGGGTGAAAAACTGTTTTTT	CASSFEGRGEKLFF
TRBV19	NA	TRBJ1-2	NA	TGTGCCAGTAGTACAGCCGGCGTGGGTCTAATATATGGCTACACCTTC	CASSTAGVGLIYGYTF
TRBV7-5	NA	TRBJ1-5	NA	TGTGTCAGAAGCTCAAGCGGTAGCAATCAGCCCCAGCATTTT	CVRSSSGSNQPQHF
TRBV6-1	NA	TRBJ1-2	NA	TGTGCCAGCAGGGCAAGGGGAAGCCCCTATGGCTACACCTTC	CASRARGSPYGYTF
TRBV18	NA	TRBJ1-1	TRBD1	TGTGCCAGCTCACTGGACAGGTTGAACACTGAAGCTTTCTTT	CASSLDRLNTEAFF
TRBV4-3	NA	TRBJ2-5	TRBD2	TGCGCCAGCAGCCAGGGACTAGCGGGGCTAGAAGAGACCCAGTACTTC	CASSQGLAGLEETQYF